This T cell receptor (beta chain) derives from a study of control samples from healthy donors and cancer patients. Profiled with immunoSEQ multiplex PCR; TCRdb holds only in-frame clones, not every one. The sample has around 170,000 clones; around 90% are singletons. V trimming: 0 bases; J trimming: 4 bases; junction bases outside the gene matches: 8. CDR1 and CDR2 from the germline V gene are SGDLS and YYNGEE. The CDR3 has 17 residues. The sample was blood. The chain employs TRBV9 and TRBJ2-1; 9 nucleotides line up with TRBD1. This receptor was obtained from a woman aged 30 to 39 in good health. The CDR3, as DNA: TGTGCCAGCAGCGTAGCTATTGTGACAGGGGGATACAATGAGCAGTTCTTC. It specifies CASSVAIVTGGYNEQFF.